This T cell receptor (beta chain) was obtained from a study of T cells in tuberculosis (dated by TCRdb to the late 2010s). In the study overall: In the study, CD1B tetramers and high-throughput TCR immunosequencing were combined to characterize T cells specific for the mycobacterial lipid antigen glucose monomycolate (GMM). A South African clinical cohort compared IGRA-negative adolescents, IGRA-positive adolescents with latent tuberculosis and adults with active tuberculosis, fewer than 12 per group. General study outcomes and caveats: Compared with IGRA-negative controls, TCR-alpha repertoires from active tuberculosis had smaller mean NN-distances to GMM-specific TCRs, which suggests that these TCRs underwent clonal expansion. The smaller NN-distances in active tuberculosis patients were driven in part by shorter CDR3-alpha lengths, while the difference seen for TCR-beta was not statistically significant. Using GEM motif frequencies, a classifier achieved approximately 75% accuracy, whereas a classifier built on the diverse GMM-specific repertoire got to approximately 87% accuracy (AUROC more than 0.85). Clinical samples were selected based on which cryopreserved specimens were available, and the active tuberculosis cases were adults whereas the controls were adolescents.

At study entry, a tuberculin skin test and the QuantiFERON-TB GOLD In-Tube IGRA were used to screen adolescents for latent tuberculosis infection. Immunosequencing of unsorted cryopreserved PBMC covered, on average, about 100,000 T cells per clinical donor. Eleven high schools in the Worcester region of the Western Cape, South Africa, served as enrollment sites for adolescents aged 12 to 18 years. Around 10 adolescents infected with M. tuberculosis and around ten uninfected adolescents were chosen and matched for age and sex. PBMC from adolescents were isolated by density centrifugation from freshly drawn heparinized blood and then cryopreserved. TCR libraries were generated with the immunoSEQ multiplex PCR assay, using TCR-beta and/or TCR-alpha/delta assays for each sample. The amplified TCR libraries were sequenced using the Illumina high-throughput platform. Per the authors' processing: Clustering and dimensionality reduction relied on pairwise TCRdist distances among GMM-specific receptors from T cells that were either sorted ex vivo or expanded in vitro. Each clinical repertoire was assigned a mean NN-distance score, defined as the average TCRdist to the nearest 10% of tetramer-positive reference sequences. GEM TCR motif frequency was computed as the fraction of unique TCRs matching known GEM sequences by V/J usage and CDR3 length. Active tuberculosis was classified by linear discriminant analysis with leave-one-out cross-validation, implemented in scikit-learn. Drawn from immuneACCESS, this table holds only the in-frame rearrangements with V and J called that TCRdb kept. Clones are partly lost; checked studies trace under half to an unresolved V gene and leave the rest unexplained. For V, J and clone size, that table is used; D and trimming come from the DNA. This sample comprises fewer than 55,000 clones, more than 90% of them detected only once. The top ten constitute over 6.5% of the sample.

The CDR3 has 15 amino acids, counting the end cysteine and phenylalanine. The entry retains the CDR3 DNA only, 45 bases that are in frame from base 1. Sequences SGHDT (CDR1) and YYEEEE (CDR2) are obtained from the germline V gene. V trim: 7 bases; J trim: 3 bases; unmatched bases: 6. Regarding this clone: Its antigen is currently not known. Qualities for individual bases were not recorded, and no much larger clone is one base off.

The clonotype originates from a donor aged 10 to 29 with latent tuberculosis or without tuberculosis infection. The sequenced sample consisted of PBMCs. The V and J segments used are TRBV5-6 and TRBJ2-1; 11 nucleotides in the junction match TRBD2. The DNA reads TGTGCCAGCTTGGGACTAGCGGACTTCTACAATGAGCAGTTCTTC. Translated, this gives CASLGLADFYNEQFF.